This TCR beta chain was identified in a study of shared clonotypes between healthy human individuals (dated by TCRdb to 2018 to 2021). Background for the entire study: A few men and a couple of women, aged 18 to 49 years, made up the cohort. Libraries were prepared and TCR repertoires were sequenced by different laboratories using diverse techniques, in order to increase sequencing depth and limit assay-specific biases. Per donor, leukapheresis produced somewhere between about 0.85 and 10 billion PBMCs. For each donor, CD4 naive and CD4 memory were each given three plates, CD8 naive was given two plates, and CD8 memory was given one plate. The study deeply sequenced blood TCR repertoires of 5 or 6 healthy adults to estimate repertoire size and the extent of clonotype sharing between individuals. General study outcomes and caveats: About 5% of naive CD4, 3% to 4% of naive CD8, about 2.4% of memory CD4, and approximately 0.39% of memory CD8 clonotypes were shared across several donors. Even with the large sequencing depth, rarefaction of the sorted-subset datasets indicated that sequencing was incomplete. Naive subsets generally had larger estimated clonotype richness than memory subsets. Pairwise subsampling indicated that sequencing depth was expected to affect the degree of clonotype sharing among donors. Only blood was sampled, and tissue TCR repertoires likely differ from those in blood. Compared with non-shared clonotypes, the clonotypes found in all four sorted-subset donors had higher generation probabilities. The genetic and exposure-history diversity represented was limited by the small number of donors.

Using the deep immunoSEQ assay, multiplex PCR amplified TCR CDR3 regions from genomic DNA. Extracted genomic DNA from each cell subset was spread evenly across all wells of several immunoSEQ 96-well plates, with each plate serving as a replicate. For sorted subsets, each replicate PCR was loaded with approximately 200 ng genomic DNA, equivalent to 30,000 or so T cell genomes. Purified libraries were quantified with a Qubit 3.0 fluorometer, sized on a Bioanalyzer 2100, and re-quantified with the KAPA Library Quantification kit. Each immunoSEQ 96-well plate was sequenced on its own single-read 150-cycle Illumina NextSeq 550 flow cell. For the original study's pipeline: The immunoSEQ output contained only junctional sequences without quality scores, so filtering could not match that applied to full-length reads. Sequences were annotated with PyIR, a Python wrapper for IgBLAST v1.9, using IMGT germline references to assign V/J genes and CDR3. Any read was removed if the V/J assignment was weak (E-value above 1e-6), the CDR3 was missing, or the read contained stop codons, out-of-frame junctions, or ambiguous translated residues. V3J clonotypes were defined as sequences sharing an identical inferred V gene, J gene, and CDR3 amino acid sequence. The percentage overlap between two repertoires was calculated by dividing the number of shared unique clonotypes by the size of the smaller repertoire. RTK rarefaction, the Chao1 estimator, and Recon v2.1 estimates of unobserved clonotypes were used to assess repertoire richness. Generation probabilities for all TCRbeta clonotypes obtained by the gDNA method from a handful of donors were computed using OLGA. The clones in this table, taken by TCRdb from immuneACCESS, are in-frame only. Not every clone is retained; where verified, under half of the shortfall comes from an unresolved V gene, and the cause of the rest is unknown. The V and J calls and the clone size are those of that table, but D and trimming were determined from the DNA. The sample profile shows about 1,900,000 clones; less than 95% of them were found once. The ten largest clones add up to 1% to 1.5% of the sample.

On this clone: Its target antigen remains unknown. Base qualities are not at hand, and no much larger clone is one base apart.

CD8 naive samples were CD45RO-negative cells positively selected for CCR7, giving a CD45RA+CCR7+ population that excluded TemRA cells. The donors were healthy, HIV-negative adults who had no recently reported acute infections or vaccinations. Every donor was a Caucasian adult residing in Nashville, Tennessee, USA. Blood was obtained by leukapheresis, after which PBMCs were separated by Ficoll-Histopaque density gradient centrifugation and cryopreserved in liquid nitrogen vapor phase. Analytical flow cytometry was used to check the purity and quantity of every magnetically sorted T cell population. Each sorted fraction had its genomic DNA isolated and then quantified by UV absorbance on a Nanodrop 2000c. Including the terminal cysteine and phenylalanine, the CDR3 comprises 17 residues. Here the CDR3 DNA is all that survives: 51 bases in frame from base 1. The germline V gene sets CDR1 to KGHSH and CDR2 to LQKENI. Trimming at the junction amounts to 6 bases on V and 7 bases on J, and the germline ends lie 28 bases apart.

The V and J segments used are TRBV18 and TRBJ2-7; the D gene may be TRBD1 or TRBD2, since each aligns over 8 bases. The source material was naive CD8+ T cells sorted from blood. The cell subset or site label of this sample denotes: CD45RA+CCR7+. The source of this sequence is a man between 18 and 29 years old in good health. The encoded CDR3 is CASSASAGGQDLGEQYF. The bases are TGTGCCAGCTCGGCCTCTGCGGGGGGACAGGACTTAGGGGAGCAGTACTTC.